Listed here are 6 T cell receptor beta chains from one sample, sequenced in a study of T cells in Graves' hyperthyroidism and ophthalmopathy. Regions amplified from RNA transcripts were the TCR beta CDR3 regions. The primer set for the first-round RT-PCR of the TCR CDR3 was HTBI. In TCRdb, the multiplex PCR reads were re-called with MiXCR into one record per CDR3 protein. The sample lists over 500,000 distinct CDR3 sequences; about a sixth were seen once. Material: blood. The receptors were gathered from a woman aged 18-29 years with Graves' ophthalmopathy.

The chain is built from TRBV6-1 and TRBJ1-6; tentative D call: TRBD1 (6 bases). The CDR3 runs to 13 residues. Germline V gene data show CDR1 as MNHNS and CDR2 as SASEGT. The germline V and J ends were trimmed by 6 bases and 7 bases, with 10 bases remaining between them. The CDR3 sequence: CASRDRTNSPLHF. The CDR3 bases are TGTGCCAGCAGGGACAGAACCAATTCACCCCTCCACTTT.

In this sample, this clonotype turned up many times. The chain combines TRBV7-9 with TRBJ2-1; a weak D match, TRBD2 (6 bases). The CDR3 spans 18 residues. V lost 7 bases to trimming and J lost 3 bases, with 25 bases between them. Germline V gene sequence: CDR1 SEHNR, CDR2 FQNEAQ (reference sequence). The DNA of the CDR3 is TGTGCCAGCACCAGCTTGGGAGGTCGACGGGTTCACTACAATGAGCAGTTCTTC. Translated, it gives CASTSLGGRRVHYNEQFF.

V usage is TRBV5-1 and J usage is TRBJ1-2; 8 bases align to TRBD1. Germline CDR1 SGHRS, CDR2 YFSETQ. There are 13 residues in the CDR3. J lost 6 bases, V lost 4 bases, and 5 bases had no gene match. This CDR3 reads CASSNGQGHGYTF. In DNA, the CDR3 is TGCGCCAGCAGCAACGGACAGGGCCATGGCTACACCTTC.

The V and J genes are TRBV5-1 and TRBJ1-5, with D unresolved. V was trimmed by 1 base and J by 0 bases, leaving 8 bases between them. Germline CDR1 and CDR2: SGHRS and YFSETQ. This CDR3 region has 15 residues. CDR3: CASSLFGDSNQPQHF. The CDR3 DNA reads as TGCGCCAGCAGCTTGTTCGGGGATAGCAATCAGCCCCAGCATTTT.

As to this clonotype: This may stem from a read error, because a much larger clone lies one nucleotide away. DNA of the CDR3: TGTGCCAGCGGGGGACAGGGACTGATGAATGGGCAGTTCTTC. It is translated as CASGGQGLMNGQFF. The chain has TRBV27 and TRBJ2-1, with TRBD1 identical over 9 bases. This CDR3 region has 14 residues. CDR1 is MNHEY and CDR2 is SMNVEV in the germline V gene (reference sequence).

The chain recombines TRBV7-2 with TRBJ2-5; the D gene is possibly TRBD1 (6 bases). V lost 5 bases and J 8 bases, leaving 15 bases between the germline ends. There are 13 residues in the CDR3. Germline loops: CDR1 SGHTA, CDR2 FQGNSA. This chain's CDR3 is CASSPRGGQTQYF. In nucleotides, the CDR3 is TGTGCCAGCAGCCCCCGTGGGGGCCAAACCCAGTACTTC.